Each of the 20 T cell receptor beta chains below was sequenced from the same sample in a study of response to subunit inactivated influenza vaccine. MiXCR, applied by TCRdb to the RT-PCR reads, yields one record per CDR3 protein. The sample lists around 600,000 distinct CDR3 sequences, roughly 12% seen once, with approximately 11% in the top ten. These records were also assigned to another study, of T cells expressing NK-cell markers. In that study: The authors made TCR beta cDNA libraries by 5'RACE template switching. This switching added a universal primer site and UMIs.

Sample: PBMCs from blood, taken on the day of vaccination. The receptors derive from a man aged 45 to 65 who received an inactivated influenza vaccine.

There are a few counts of this clonotype. This sequence joins TRBV6-1 and TRBJ2-5; D is unresolved. Trimming left V 0 bases short and J 9 bases short, with 8 bases between. Per germline, CDR1 MNHNS and CDR2 SASEGT. This CDR3 has 12 residues. In nucleotides, the CDR3 is TGTGCCAGCAGTGAAGCAGGTACAGCCCAGTACTTC. Protein sequence: CASSEAGTAQYF.

The DNA of the CDR3 is TGTGCTTCCCGGGACAGGGAAGAGACCCAGTACTTC. It encodes CASRDREETQYF. The chain is built from TRBV10-3 and TRBJ2-5; 9 bases are a match to TRBD1. The CDR3 has 12 residues. Germline CDR1 and CDR2: ENHRY and SYGVKD.

This clonotype was recorded many times. The rearrangement joins TRBV3-1 to TRBJ2-5; D is ambiguous. Germline lookup yields CDR1 LGHDT and CDR2 YNNKEL (reference sequence). V lost 2 bases to trimming and J lost 4 bases, with 2 bases between them. The CDR3 length is 11 residues. The CDR3 loop is CASSQSETQYF. The CDR3 nucleotides are TGTGCCAGCAGCCAATCAGAGACCCAGTACTTC.

The sample holds many counts of this clonotype. The V gene is TRBV12-3 or TRBV12-4, the J gene TRBJ2-5; D is unclear. The germline V and J ends were trimmed by 6 bases and 5 bases, with 7 bases remaining between them. This CDR3 is built from 11 residues. The CDR3 bases are TGTGCCAGCAGCTTGAGGGAGACCCAGTACTTC. Encoded protein: CASSLRETQYF.

This clonotype has at least ten counts. The chain combines TRBV11-2 with TRBJ2-5; 7 bases agree with TRBD1. J gave up 2 bases and V 5 bases, and 8 bases lay outside the gene matches. The V gene's germline CDR1 is SGHAT and CDR2 FQNNGV. The CDR3 runs to 15 residues. CDR3 sequence (DNA): TGTGCCAGCAGCCGGGGACAGACCATACAAGAGACCCAGTACTTC. Protein: CASSRGQTIQETQYF.

This clonotype occurred many times. The chain has TRBV2 and TRBJ2-2; no clear D. CDR3 length: 14 amino acids. Trimming removed 3 bases at V and 0 bases at J, with 5 bases between. CDR1 and CDR2 (germline): SNHLY, FYNNEI. The DNA for the CDR3 is TGTGCCAGCAGTGAGTTTCCGAACACCGGGGAGCTGTTTTTT. This codes for CASSEFPNTGELFF. The full variable domain, with the rest looked up from reference TRBV2 and TRBJ2-2, is EPEVTQTPSHQVTQMGQEVILRCVPISNHLYFYWYRQILGQKVEFLVSFYNNEISEKSEIFDDQFSVERPDGSNFTLKIRSTKLEDSAMYFCASSEFPNTGELFFGEGSRLTVL.

The sample holds many counts of this clonotype. The chain links TRBV5-1 to TRBJ2-1; D call uncertain. Trimming stripped 4 bases from V and 13 bases from J, with 18 bases between. The CDR3 spans 13 residues. Germline-derived CDR1 and CDR2 are SGHRS and YFSETQ. CDR3 loop: CASSLGDVESQFF. CDR3 nucleotide sequence: TGCGCCAGCAGCCTGGGTGATGTCGAGTCCCAGTTCTTC.

The V gene is TRBV15, the J gene TRBJ2-2; TRBD1 aligns across 8 bases. CDR1 is LNHNV and CDR2 is YYDKDF in the germline V gene (reference sequence). This CDR3 is built from 17 residues. V dropped 1 base and J dropped 1; count of bases not matched to a gene: 5. The CDR3, as DNA: TGTGCCACCAGCAGAGGGTCAGGGGGCTTGAACACCGGGGAGCTGTTTTTT. Amino acids: CATSRGSGGLNTGELFF.

Only a few counts were recorded for this clonotype. The rearrangement uses TRBV28 and TRBJ1-5; 9 bases are a match to TRBD1. Unmatched junction bases numbered 7, after V lost 4 bases and J lost 3 bases. The germline gives CDR1 MDHEN, CDR2 SYDVKM. The CDR3 has 16 amino acids. The CDR3 DNA reads as TGTGCCAGCAGTTCCAACAGGGGGCCGTACAATCAGCCCCAGCATTTT. Translating it yields CASSSNRGPYNQPQHF.

The chain joins TRBV20-1 to TRBJ2-3; D unresolved. V lost 0 bases and J 6 bases, leaving 7 bases between the germline ends. The CDR3 runs 12 residues. Germline CDR1 DFQATT, CDR2 SNEGSKA (reference sequence). The CDR3 DNA reads TGCAGTGCTAGAGATAATGCGGATACGCAGTATTTT. Its translation: CSARDNADTQYF.

The rearrangement links TRBV7-9 to TRBJ2-1; 10 bases agree with TRBD2. With 4 bases clipped from V and 6 bases from J, the junction kept 6 bases outside the gene matches. The V gene's germline CDR1 is SEHNR and CDR2 FQNEAQ (reference sequence). This CDR3 is built from 15 residues. CDR3 protein: CASSYSGGSGNEQFF. Written as DNA, the CDR3 is TGTGCCAGCAGCTATAGCGGGGGGTCGGGCAATGAGCAGTTCTTC.

This chain joins TRBV28 and TRBJ2-2, with 14 positions matching TRBD2. This CDR3 region has 18 residues. Per germline, CDR1 MDHEN and CDR2 SYDVKM. Germline trimming cut 2 bases from V and 4 bases from J; bases unmatched to any gene: 6. CDR3 bases: TGTGCCAGCAGTTTACCCCTGGGACTAGCGGGAGTCACCGGGGAGCTGTTTTTT. It encodes CASSLPLGLAGVTGELFF. Filled out from reference TRBV28 and TRBJ2-2, the complete variable domain reads DVKVTQSSRYLVKRTGEKVFLECVQDMDHENMFWYRQDPGLGLRLIYFSYDVKMKEKGDIPEGYSVSREKKERFSLILESASTNQTSMYLCASSLPLGLAGVTGELFFGEGSRLTVL.

V and J are TRBV2 and TRBJ2-1, with D possibly being TRBD2 (5 bases). CDR3 length: 15 residues. Germline V gene lookup returns CDR1 SNHLY and CDR2 FYNNEI. Trimming took off 4 bases at V and 9 bases at J, with 19 bases between the two ends. The CDR3 DNA is TGTGCCAGCAGTGTTATTGTGAGCGGAGGATCTGAGCAGTTCTTC. Translating gives CASSVIVSGGSEQFF. Drawing the rest from reference TRBV2 and TRBJ2-1, the complete variable domain is EPEVTQTPSHQVTQMGQEVILRCVPISNHLYFYWYRQILGQKVEFLVSFYNNEISEKSEIFDDQFSVERPDGSNFTLKIRSTKLEDSAMYFCASSVIVSGGSEQFFGPGTRLTVL.

This clonotype was counted only a few times. The chain carries TRBV20-1 and TRBJ2-7; TRBD2 matches at 11 bases. Germline V gives CDR1 DFQATT, CDR2 SNEGSKA (reference sequence). The CDR3 is 14 amino acids. Trimming at V came to 6 bases and at J to 4 bases, leaving 8 bases not matched to a gene. The CDR3, as DNA: TGCAGTGCCAGCAGGCTAGCGGGAGGATACGAGCAGTACTTC. Translation gives CSASRLAGGYEQYF.

This clonotype was seen only once. The chain carries TRBV28 and TRBJ2-3; 8 bases are shared with TRBD2. This CDR3 region has 15 residues. Trimming took 4 bases from V and 5 from J; bases not matched to a gene: 8. Germline assignment: CDR1 MDHEN and CDR2 SYDVKM. As DNA, the CDR3 is TGTGCCAGCAGTTCTCCCGGGACTAGGGAAGATACGCAGTATTTT. It codes for CASSSPGTREDTQYF.

The gene calls are TRBV5-1 and TRBJ1-5; 8 bases match TRBD1. With 3 bases clipped from V and 5 bases from J, the junction kept 7 bases outside the gene matches. Germline V lookup: CDR1 SGHRS, CDR2 YFSETQ. CDR3 size: 15 residues. The CDR3 DNA reads TGCGCCAGCAGCTCGACAGGGGAGGTTTATCAGCCCCAGCATTTT. Translating it yields CASSSTGEVYQPQHF.

This clonotype appeared a few times. The gene calls are TRBV12-3 or TRBV12-4 and TRBJ2-5; 10 nucleotides line up with TRBD2. The CDR3 covers 15 residues. After removal of 6 bases from V and 1 base from J, the junction contained 5 bases not matched to a gene. This CDR3 is CASRRTSGTQETQYF. The CDR3 coding sequence is TGTGCCAGCAGGAGGACTAGCGGAACCCAAGAGACCCAGTACTTC.

The chain employs TRBV12-3 or TRBV12-4 and TRBJ2-7; 12 bases fit TRBD2. V lost 5 bases and J lost 6; bases outside the gene matches: 5. The CDR3 runs to 14 residues. CDR3 bases: TGTGCCAGCAGTCCTAGCGGGAGGGCGTCCGAGCAGTACTTC. Amino acids: CASSPSGRASEQYF.

This clonotype was detected only a few times. The chain is built from TRBV12-3 or TRBV12-4 and TRBJ2-5, with 13 bases aligning to TRBD2. The V and J ends lost 6 bases and 5 bases, in that order; junction bases with no gene match: 6. The CDR3 sequence is 15 residues long. CDR3 protein: CASSRGLAGVETQYF. In DNA form, the CDR3 reads TGTGCCAGCAGCCGAGGACTAGCGGGGGTTGAGACCCAGTACTTC.

This chain links TRBV28 with TRBJ2-3, with 9 bases aligning to TRBD2. The CDR3 runs 16 residues. Germline assignment: CDR1 MDHEN and CDR2 SYDVKM. With V trimmed by 3 bases and J by 0 bases, 4 bases remained unmatched. This CDR3 is CASSFSLAGSTDTQYF. The CDR3 nucleotides read TGTGCCAGCAGTTTTTCGCTAGCGGGAAGCACAGATACGCAGTATTTT.